This T cell receptor (beta chain) was documented in a study of identical twins. It was template switching that added a universal primer site, and there were unique molecular identifiers on the cDNA. One entry per CDR3 protein results from TCRdb running MiXCR on the 5' RACE reads. The sample records some 790,000 distinct CDR3 sequences, 18% being singletons. Per germline, CDR1 LGHNA and CDR2 YSLEER. The CDR3 totals 15 residues. V was cut by 0 bases and J by 7 bases, with 12 bases left in between. The sample was also reused in another study, on T cells expressing NK-cell markers. In that study: Eight donors were sequenced, seven testing HCMV-seropositive and one testing seronegative.

This receptor was identified in a woman aged 18-29 years in good health. The V call is TRBV4-3, the J call TRBJ2-2; possible D gene TRBD2, 5 bases. Sequencing was carried out using PBMCs. For the CDR3, the DNA is TGCGCCAGCAGCCAAGAGGGAGCCTGGGGCGGGGAGCTGTTTTTT. Translation gives CASSQEGAWGGELFF.